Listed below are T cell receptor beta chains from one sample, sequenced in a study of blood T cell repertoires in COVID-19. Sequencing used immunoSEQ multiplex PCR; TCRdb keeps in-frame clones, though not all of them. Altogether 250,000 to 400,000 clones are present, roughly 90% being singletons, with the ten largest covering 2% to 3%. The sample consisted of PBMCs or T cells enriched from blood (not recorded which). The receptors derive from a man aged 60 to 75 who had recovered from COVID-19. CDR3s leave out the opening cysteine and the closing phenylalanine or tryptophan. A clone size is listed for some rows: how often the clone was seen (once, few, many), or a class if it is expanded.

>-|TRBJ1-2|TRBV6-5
ASSYSKTGFNGYT
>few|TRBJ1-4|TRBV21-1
ASTLDRGPSTNEKLF
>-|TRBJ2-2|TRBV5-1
ASSSTVSNTGELF
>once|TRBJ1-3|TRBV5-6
ASRTSRRSGNTIY
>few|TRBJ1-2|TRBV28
ASRYFGAGYT
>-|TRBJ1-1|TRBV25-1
ASSATGAVTEAF
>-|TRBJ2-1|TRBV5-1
ASSALASGPDEQF
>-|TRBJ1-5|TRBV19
ASSIEAGLRPQH
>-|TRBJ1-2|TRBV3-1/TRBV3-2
ASSQMGHRPGYT
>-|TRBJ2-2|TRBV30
AWSGLAGVTGELF
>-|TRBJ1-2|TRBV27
ASSLSSPAVGSYGYT
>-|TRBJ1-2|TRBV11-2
ASSGMRGHGNGYT
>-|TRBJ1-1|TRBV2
ASSPRGGWNTEAF